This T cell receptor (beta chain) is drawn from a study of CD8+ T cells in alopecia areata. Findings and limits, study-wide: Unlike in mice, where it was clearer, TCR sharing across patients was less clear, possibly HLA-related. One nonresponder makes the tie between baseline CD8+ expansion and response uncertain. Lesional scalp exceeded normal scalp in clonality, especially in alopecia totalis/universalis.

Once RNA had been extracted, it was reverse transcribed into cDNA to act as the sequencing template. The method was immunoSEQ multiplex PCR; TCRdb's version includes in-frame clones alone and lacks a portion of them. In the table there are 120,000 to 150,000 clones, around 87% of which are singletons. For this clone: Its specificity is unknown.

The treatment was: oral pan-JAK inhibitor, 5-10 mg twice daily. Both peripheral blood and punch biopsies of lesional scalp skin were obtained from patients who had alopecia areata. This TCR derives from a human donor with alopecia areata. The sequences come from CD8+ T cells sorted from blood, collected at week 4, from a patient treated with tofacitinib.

CDR3 sequence (DNA): TGCGCCAGCAGCCGAGGGACAGGTCCGCACGAGCAGTACTTC. Its translation is CASSRGTGPHEQYF. This chain links TRBV5-1 with TRBJ2-5, with 8 bases that match TRBD1. The last part of the DNA fits TRBJ2-7 better; the J call may be wrong. Germline assignment: CDR1 SGHRS and CDR2 YFSETQ. The CDR3 has 14 residues.